These 14 T cell receptor beta chains were all obtained from the same sample, sequenced in a study of T cell responses to AZD1222 COVID-19 vaccine. TCRdb's table, derived via immunoSEQ multiplex PCR, lists solely in-frame clones and lacks some. The data show around 120,000 clones, approximately 85% seen once. Sequencing used peripheral blood, obtained on day 0 of AZD1222 vaccination. All receptors derive from an adult in good health.

The J gene is TRBJ2-5, the V gene TRBV27; D not certain. The length of the CDR3 is 14 residues. Germline values: CDR1 MNHEY, CDR2 SMNVEV (reference sequence). The germline V and J ends were trimmed by 5 bases and 2 bases, with 12 bases remaining between them. CDR3 protein: CASSTRSTQETQYF. CDR3 in DNA: TGTGCCAGCAGTACGCGCTCTACACAAGAGACCCAGTACTTC.

The chain links TRBV30 to TRBJ1-1; D call uncertain. Germline V gives CDR1 GTSNPN, CDR2 SVGIG (reference sequence). V gave up 0 bases and J gave up 14 bases, with 16 bases separating them. The CDR3 totals 12 residues. This chain's CDR3 is CAWSVLAPDLFF. CDR3 in DNA: TGTGCCTGGAGTGTACTGGCCCCGGATCTATTCTTT.

Only one count was recorded for this clone. The chain uses TRBV7-6 and TRBJ2-1; D is uncertain. The ends were cut back, 5 bases at V and 4 bases at J, with 3 bases in the middle. Germline V lookup: CDR1 SGHVS, CDR2 FNYEAQ. This CDR3 spans 11 amino acids. In DNA, the CDR3 is TGTGCCAGCAGCCCATACAATGAGCAGTTCTTC. This codes for CASSPYNEQFF.

The DNA of the CDR3 is TGTGCCAGCAGCCTGACTAGCGGGAGGTCGGGTGAGCAGTTCTTC. This codes for CASSLTSGRSGEQFF. The rearrangement uses TRBV7-9 and TRBJ2-1; the match to TRBD2 covers 13 bases. The CDR3 covers 15 residues. Germline lookup yields CDR1 SEHNR and CDR2 FQNEAQ (reference sequence). Trimming at V came to 5 bases and at J to 9 bases, leaving 7 bases not matched to a gene.

The DNA of the CDR3 is TGTGCCTGGAGTGTCTGGACAGGGGCTGGAAACACCATATATTTT. Amino acid sequence: CAWSVWTGAGNTIYF. The gene calls are TRBV30 and TRBJ1-3; TRBD1 matches 9 bases. The germline V gene encodes CDR1 GTSNPN and CDR2 SVGIG (reference sequence). The V gene end was trimmed by 0 bases and the J gene end by 2 bases; junction bases not matched to a gene: 2. This CDR3 is built from 15 residues.

The V call is TRBV5-1, the J call TRBJ2-3; TRBD1 or TRBD2 may be the D gene (5 bases each). This CDR3 comprises 17 residues. Germline CDR1 and CDR2: SGHRS and YFSETQ. Trimming shortened V by 4 bases and J by 0 bases, and 18 bases separated the two germline ends. The CDR3 protein is CASSPLWRGASTDTQYF. Written as DNA, the CDR3 is TGCGCCAGCAGCCCTCTTTGGAGAGGGGCGAGCACAGATACGCAGTATTTT.

V usage is TRBV6-5 and J usage is TRBJ1-2; 10 nucleotides line up with TRBD1. V gave up 5 bases and J gave up 7 bases; unmatched junction bases: 10. Germline-derived CDR1 and CDR2 are MNHEY and SVGAGI. The CDR3 has 15 amino acids. The CDR3 region is CASSRAGTGDFGYTF. CDR3 bases: TGTGCCAGCAGTAGAGCCGGGACAGGGGATTTTGGCTACACCTTC.

For the CDR3, the DNA is TGTGCCAGCAGCTCACACGGGACTCACCCCCTAGAGACGGGTGAGACCCAGTACTTC. This codes for CASSSHGTHPLETGETQYF. The genes are TRBV7-3 and TRBJ2-5; D perhaps matches TRBD2 (6 bases). The length of the CDR3 is 19 residues. V was pared by 4 bases and J by 5 bases, with 29 bases between. Germline V gene sequence: CDR1 SGHTA, CDR2 FQGTGA.

The rearrangement uses TRBV7-8 and TRBJ1-2; 12 bases are a match to TRBD1. The junction had 11 bases not matched to a gene; V was cut back by 5 bases and J by 4 bases. Germline values: CDR1 SGHVS, CDR2 FQNEAQ. CDR3 length equals 17 residues. CDR3 sequence: CASSLASGTGGTYGYTF. CDR3 nucleotides: TGTGCCAGCAGCCTCGCGTCCGGGACAGGGGGCACCTATGGCTACACCTTC.

The chain has TRBV7-3 and TRBJ2-3; tentative D call: TRBD1 (6 bases). CDR1 is SGHTA, CDR2 FQGTGA, per germline. This CDR3 comprises 14 residues. V dropped 5 bases and J dropped 4 bases, with 13 bases sitting between them. In nucleotides, the CDR3 is TGTGCCAGCAGCCAAGGGGGAGAGGCAGATACGCAGTATTTT. Translated: CASSQGGEADTQYF.

The chain uses TRBV5-1 and TRBJ2-5; TRBD1 matches at 7 bases. Per germline, CDR1 SGHRS and CDR2 YFSETQ. The CDR3 extends over 13 amino acids. V lost 1 base and J lost 8; bases outside the gene matches: 5. CDR3 residues: CASSLTGATTQYF. The CDR3 region has the DNA TGCGCCAGCAGCTTGACAGGGGCGACAACCCAGTACTTC. The variable domain in full, with the rest retrieved from reference TRBV5-1 and TRBJ2-5, is KAGVTQTPRYLIKTRGQQVTLSCSPISGHRSVSWYQQTPGQGLQFLFEYFSETQRNKGNFPGRFSGRQFSNSRSEMNVSTLELGDSALYLCASSLTGATTQYFGPGTRLLVL.

This sequence joins TRBV12-3 or TRBV12-4 and TRBJ1-2; D remains ambiguous. The CDR3 contains 13 residues. V lost 4 bases and J 8 bases, leaving 14 bases between the germline ends. The CDR3 reads CASSSLPLAGYTF. The CDR3 DNA follows: TGTGCCAGCAGTTCCTTGCCCCTTGCGGGCTACACCTTC.

The chain couples TRBV3-1 (or the pseudogene TRBV3-2) to TRBJ1-5; 7 bases match TRBD1. The length of the CDR3 is 16 residues. Trimming cost V 0 bases and J 5 bases; bases outside gene matches: 7. Germline V gene data show CDR1 as LGHDT and CDR2 as YNNKEL (reference sequence). The chain's CDR3 is CASSQDSGGPDQPQHF. The CDR3 DNA is TGTGCCAGCAGCCAAGATTCAGGGGGGCCCGATCAGCCCCAGCATTTT.

A remark on this clone: Other DNA sequences in this sample translate to the same CDR3. V is TRBV20-1 and J is TRBJ2-7; D not certain. The V gene's germline CDR1 is DFQATT and CDR2 SNEGSKA (reference sequence). Trimming cost V 5 bases and J 3 bases, with 8 bases left between them. CDR3 length: 11 amino acids. CDR3 loop: CSALSGYEQYF. The DNA of the CDR3 is TGCAGTGCTCTCTCGGGCTACGAGCAGTACTTC.